The clone carrying this T cell receptor beta chain was detected a few times. TCRdb keeps only in-frame clones here, not all; method: immunoSEQ multiplex PCR. The table records around 130,000 clones, about nine tenths of them present only once. TCRs were sequenced from three patients responding to pembrolizumab. This specimen belongs to a study of PD-1 blockade in mismatch repair-deficient tumors. Across the study: All were previously treated, progressing patients with eleven to twelve mismatch repair-deficient cancer types.

Germline values: CDR1 SGDLS, CDR2 YYNGEE. The CDR3 has 14 amino acids. V was clipped by 4 bases and J by 2 bases, with 13 bases between them. This sequence joins TRBV9 and TRBJ2-7; no definite D call. The TCR was taken from an adult with mismatch repair-deficient cancer. This material consisted of peripheral blood, taken approximately 70 weeks after starting pembrolizumab. The DNA for the CDR3 is TGTGCCAGCAGCATTGGACGGACCACCTACGAGCAGTACTTC. It specifies CASSIGRTTYEQYF.